This T cell receptor (beta chain) was observed in a study of beta chain features in type 1 diabetes. Expressed TCRB transcripts got sequenced, as all isolated RNA was reverse transcribed. Profiling relied on immunoSEQ multiplex PCR, and the TCRdb table lists in-frame clones only, not all of them. The data hold approximately 250,000 clones, with roughly 24% observed a single time. This clone turned up a few times. Its target is unknown. Blood was collected once per donor into heparin, averaging roughly 120 mL. CDR3 length: 11 amino acids. Per the germline V gene, CDR1 is GTSNPN and CDR2 is SVGIG (reference sequence). Deletions cut 2 bases from V and 7 bases from J, with 8 bases between. Study-level points and caveats: TCRB CDR3s from Type 1 diabetes patients were moderately but significantly shorter in all four CD4+ subsets.

This clonotype was sampled from a woman in her 30s with type 1 diabetes. The sequenced sample was naive CD4+ T cells from blood. The chain uses TRBV30 and TRBJ1-2; no clear D gene. DNA of the CDR3: TGTGCCTGGAGTAGCCATACTGGCTACACCTTC. It yields the protein CAWSSHTGYTF. Variable domain in full (rest from reference TRBV30 and TRBJ1-2): SQTIHQWPATLVQPVGSPLSLECTVEGTSNPNLYWYRQAAGRGLQLLFYSVGIGQISSEVPQNLSASRPQDRQFILSSKKLLLSDSGFYLCAWSSHTGYTFGSGTRLTVV.